This is a list of T cell receptor beta chains from one sample in a study of radiotherapy plus CTLA-4 blockade in lung cancer. Clones were sequenced by immunoSEQ multiplex PCR, and TCRdb holds only the in-frame ones, with some missing. Of around 82,000 clones listed, about 79% are singletons. The sequences come from peripheral blood, collected from a patient treated with radiotherapy plus ipilimumab. The source of these receptors is a human donor with non-small cell lung cancer whose response to radiotherapy plus ipilimumab could not be evaluated. Some clones in this sample may be carry-over from other donors' samples. CDR3s include the opening cysteine and the closing phenylalanine or tryptophan. A D gene is named only where the DNA matches it firmly. The size of a clone is reported for some rows only, either as once, few or many, or as a class for expanded clones.

D gene: TRBD2
clone size: NA
V gene: TRBV28
J gene: TRBJ2-1
CDR3 protein: CASSFSTGTSGGQGFF
CDR3 DNA: TGTGCCAGCAGTTTTTCTACCGGGACTAGCGGGGGGCAGGGGTTCTTC

D gene: NA
clone size: NA
V gene: TRBV15
J gene: TRBJ1-5
CDR3 protein: CATSTPAGTGTGNQPQHF
CDR3 DNA: TGTGCCACCAGCACCCCCGCAGGGACTGGTACGGGCAATCAGCCCCAGCATTTT

D gene: TRBD1
clone size: NA
V gene: TRBV5-5
J gene: TRBJ1-2
CDR3 protein: CASSLTVRGRQGYTF
CDR3 DNA: TGTGCCAGCAGCTTGACTGTCAGGGGGCGACAGGGCTACACCTTC

D gene: TRBD1
clone size: NA
V gene: TRBV28
J gene: TRBJ2-7
CDR3 protein: CASGLRTGLYEQYF
CDR3 DNA: TGTGCCAGCGGCCTCCGGACAGGACTTTACGAGCAGTACTTC

D gene: NA
clone size: NA
V gene: TRBV4-1
J gene: TRBJ1-2
CDR3 protein: CASSPAEGMHYGYTF
CDR3 DNA: TGCGCCAGCAGTCCAGCGGAGGGGATGCACTATGGCTACACCTTC

D gene: TRBD1
clone size: few
V gene: TRBV5-4
J gene: TRBJ1-1
CDR3 protein: CASSRPGTGDRRTEAFF
CDR3 DNA: TGTGCCAGCAGTCGACCAGGGACAGGGGATCGGAGGACTGAAGCTTTCTTT

D gene: NA
clone size: few
V gene: TRBV6-5
J gene: TRBJ2-5
CDR3 protein: CASSYRDTRGGTQYF
CDR3 DNA: TGTGCCAGCAGTTACCGGGACACCCGGGGCGGGACCCAGTACTTC

D gene: NA
clone size: NA
V gene: TRBV7-9
J gene: TRBJ1-2
CDR3 protein: CASYGTGYGYTF
CDR3 DNA: TGTGCCAGCTACGGTACAGGCTATGGCTACACCTTC

D gene: NA
clone size: NA
V gene: TRBV5-4
J gene: TRBJ1-1
CDR3 protein: CASSNTGTTATEAFF
CDR3 DNA: TGTGCCAGCAGCAATACCGGGACAACGGCCACTGAAGCTTTCTTT

D gene: NA
clone size: once
V gene: TRBV7-2
J gene: TRBJ2-5
CDR3 protein: CASSLQGAETQYF
CDR3 DNA: TGTGCCAGCAGCTTACAGGGCGCGGAGACCCAGTACTTC

D gene: TRBD1
clone size: few
V gene: TRBV7-9
J gene: TRBJ1-2
CDR3 protein: CASSLAGPRGLNYGYTF
CDR3 DNA: TGTGCCAGCAGCTTAGCGGGTCCCAGGGGGCTTAACTATGGCTACACCTTC

D gene: NA
clone size: NA
V gene: TRBV7-3
J gene: TRBJ2-1
CDR3 protein: CASSSRAGEQFF
CDR3 DNA: TGTGCCAGCAGCTCCCGGGCAGGGGAGCAGTTCTTC

D gene: TRBD2
clone size: NA
V gene: TRBV5-1
J gene: TRBJ2-5
CDR3 protein: CASSQSPGLAGGSETQYF
CDR3 DNA: TGCGCCAGCAGCCAGTCCCCCGGACTAGCGGGGGGATCAGAGACCCAGTACTTC

D gene: NA
clone size: NA
V gene: TRBV6-6
J gene: TRBJ1-1
CDR3 protein: CASSPQGFTEAFF
CDR3 DNA: TGTGCCAGCAGCCCCCAGGGGTTTACTGAAGCTTTCTTT

D gene: TRBD2
clone size: NA
V gene: TRBV9
J gene: TRBJ2-5
CDR3 protein: CASSVAGTSGQETQYF
CDR3 DNA: TGTGCCAGCAGCGTAGCCGGGACTAGCGGGCAAGAGACCCAGTACTTC

D gene: TRBD1
clone size: NA
V gene: TRBV29-1
J gene: TRBJ2-2
CDR3 protein: CSVGTASIPNGKLFF
CDR3 DNA: TGCAGCGTCGGGACAGCGTCTATACCGAACGGGAAGCTGTTTTTT

D gene: NA
clone size: NA
V gene: TRBV5-4
J gene: TRBJ1-3
CDR3 protein: CASSLVGDSGNTIYF
CDR3 DNA: TGTGCCAGCAGCTTGGTAGGGGACTCTGGAAACACCATATATTTT

D gene: TRBD2
clone size: NA
V gene: TRBV27
J gene: TRBJ2-7
CDR3 protein: CASSGTSGEGEQYF
CDR3 DNA: TGTGCCAGCAGCGGGACTAGCGGGGAGGGCGAGCAGTACTTC

D gene: TRBD1
clone size: NA
V gene: TRBV6-5
J gene: TRBJ2-3
CDR3 protein: CASGTQGVFPDTQYF
CDR3 DNA: TGTGCCAGCGGAACGCAGGGGGTTTTTCCAGATACGCAGTATTTT

D gene: NA
clone size: NA
V gene: TRBV27
J gene: TRBJ2-1
CDR3 protein: CASSWGLRSYNEQFF
CDR3 DNA: TGTGCCAGCAGTTGGGGCCTACGTTCCTACAATGAGCAGTTCTTC

D gene: NA
clone size: once
V gene: TRBV6-6
J gene: TRBJ2-5
CDR3 protein: CASSPAGQETQYF
CDR3 DNA: TGTGCCAGCAGTCCGGCAGGCCAAGAGACCCAGTACTTC